This passage covers 17 T cell receptor beta chains from one sample sequenced in a study of cytomegalovirus exposure and HLA in healthy donors. Produced via immunoSEQ multiplex PCR; TCRdb's table is partial and in-frame only. The profile shows about 130,000 clones, just under 90% of them singletons. The sample taken for sequencing was PBMCs. The receptors derive from a young man in good health and CMV-seronegative.

This rearrangement joins TRBV6-5 to TRBJ2-7, with 10 bases matching TRBD2. The length of the CDR3 is 14 residues. Germline assignment: CDR1 MNHEY and CDR2 SVGAGI. The V gene end was trimmed by 0 bases and the J gene end by 9 bases; junction bases not matched to a gene: 5. CDR3 loop: CASSYSRTSGSQYF. The CDR3 coding sequence is TGTGCCAGCAGTTACTCGAGGACTAGCGGATCGCAGTACTTC.

The rearrangement uses TRBV27 and TRBJ2-3, with 12 bases identical to TRBD2. The CDR3 is made up of 17 amino acids. Germline CDR1 reads MNHEY; CDR2 reads SMNVEV (reference sequence). V lost 2 bases and J lost 5; bases outside the gene matches: 8. This CDR3 is CASSLGLAGGRGDTQYF. The CDR3 bases are TGTGCCAGCAGTTTAGGCCTAGCGGGGGGGCGGGGAGATACGCAGTATTTT.

CDR3 loop: CASSASGTNTGELFF. The CDR3 DNA reads as TGTGCCAGCAGTGCCTCCGGGACGAACACCGGGGAGCTGTTTTTT. This chain joins TRBV6-4 and TRBJ2-2; D is perhaps TRBD2 (5 bases). Per the germline V gene, CDR1 is MRHNA and CDR2 is SNTAGT. This CDR3 comprises 15 residues. The V and J ends lost 4 bases and 0 bases respectively, with 9 bases between them.

This chain links TRBV7-2 with TRBJ2-5; possibly TRBD1 for D (6 bases). V was pared by 5 bases and J by 5 bases, with 15 bases between. In germline, CDR1 is SGHTA, CDR2 FQGNSA. The CDR3 is 14 residues long. The CDR3 protein is CASSVRTGIETQYF. As DNA, the CDR3 is TGTGCCAGCAGCGTACGAACAGGGATCGAGACCCAGTACTTC.

This clone has a single count. V gene TRBV5-1 combines with J gene TRBJ1-6; no definite D call. Germline V CDR1 and CDR2: SGHRS, YFSETQ. V lost 0 bases and J lost 0, with 10 bases in between. This CDR3 spans 17 amino acids. The CDR3 sequence: CASSLDSPPSYNSPLHF. The CDR3 DNA sequence: TGCGCCAGCAGCTTGGACTCGCCGCCCTCCTATAATTCACCCCTCCACTTT.

This CDR3 reads CASTRRPGYFSYTF. Here the CDR3 DNA reads TGTGCCAGCACTCGGCGGCCGGGGTATTTTAGCTACACCTTC. The chain is built from TRBV6-5 and TRBJ1-2, with D unresolved. The V and J ends lost 7 bases and 9 bases respectively, with 21 bases between them. The CDR3 spans 14 residues. The germline CDR1 and CDR2 sequences are MNHEY and SVGAGI.

CDR3 nucleotides: TGTGCCAGCAGCTTCCCCGGGGTAGATACGCAGTATTTT. Translation: CASSFPGVDTQYF. The chain combines TRBV7-9 with TRBJ2-3; D perhaps matches TRBD2 (5 bases). CDR3 length: 13 amino acids. Deletions cut 3 bases from V and 5 bases from J, with 9 bases between. Germline lookup yields CDR1 SEHNR and CDR2 FQNEAQ (reference sequence).

This chain joins TRBV28 and TRBJ2-3; no clear D gene. V was clipped by 4 bases and J by 3 bases, with 14 bases between them. The CDR3 length is 15 residues. Germline V lookup: CDR1 MDHEN, CDR2 SYDVKM. The CDR3 protein is CASSSRPSQTDTQYF. For the CDR3, the DNA is TGTGCCAGCAGTTCGCGGCCCTCTCAGACAGATACGCAGTATTTT.

The chain links TRBV4-3 to TRBJ2-2; 7 bases are shared with TRBD1. This CDR3 is 14 amino acids long. The germline V gene encodes CDR1 LGHNA and CDR2 YSLEER. Trimming at V came to 4 bases and at J to 8 bases, leaving 7 bases not matched to a gene. CDR3 nucleotide sequence: TGCGCCAGCAGCCGAGGTCAGGGGGAGGGGGAGCTGTTTTTT. Its protein is CASSRGQGEGELFF.

The chain links TRBV27 to TRBJ2-3, with 7 bases fitting TRBD1. Germline lookup yields CDR1 MNHEY and CDR2 SMNVEV (reference sequence). The CDR3 spans 16 residues. V trimming: 6 bases; J trimming: 4 bases; junction bases outside the gene matches: 13. The CDR3 here is CASSTREQGMPDTQYF. The CDR3 nucleotides are TGTGCCAGCAGCACCCGAGAACAGGGGATGCCAGATACGCAGTATTTT.

The chain uses TRBV10-1 and TRBJ2-5; D gene ambiguous. Trimming took 2 bases from V and 3 from J, leaving 4 bases between them. Germline lookup yields CDR1 WNHNN and CDR2 SYGVQD (reference sequence). The CDR3 has 12 amino acids. This chain's CDR3 is CASSEAEETQYF. Written as DNA, the CDR3 is TGCGCCAGCAGTGAGGCAGAAGAGACCCAGTACTTC.

The rearrangement uses TRBV4-3 and TRBJ2-7; 7 bases agree with TRBD1. V shed 1 base, J shed 0 bases, and the junction held 3 bases outside the gene matches. This CDR3 has 15 residues. Looked up from germline, CDR1 is LGHNA and CDR2 is YSLEER. This chain's CDR3 is CASSQGQGLSYEQYF. The CDR3 bases are TGCGCCAGCAGCCAAGGACAGGGTCTCTCCTACGAGCAGTACTTC.

This sequence joins TRBV6-5 and TRBJ2-5, with 8 bases identical to TRBD1. This CDR3 has 14 residues. Germline loops: CDR1 MNHEY, CDR2 SVGAGI. J gave up 2 bases and V 6 bases, and 5 bases lay outside the gene matches. CDR3 protein: CASRQTGAQETQYF. In DNA form, the CDR3 reads TGTGCCAGCAGACAGACAGGGGCGCAAGAGACCCAGTACTTC.

This sequence joins TRBV5-6 and TRBJ2-7; tentative D call: TRBD1 (6 bases). The CDR3 has 15 residues. Trimming took off 6 bases at V and 2 bases at J, with 18 bases between the two ends. The V gene's germline CDR1 is SGHDT and CDR2 YYEEEE. The CDR3 DNA sequence: TGTGCCAGCATTCAAGGACAGATACCCCCCTACGAGCAGTACTTC. Its protein is CASIQGQIPPYEQYF. Full variable domain (remainder filled in from reference TRBV5-6 and TRBJ2-7): DAGVTQSPTHLIKTRGQQVTLRCSPKSGHDTVSWYQQALGQGPQFIFQYYEEEERQRGNFPDRFSGHQFPNYSSELNVNALLLGDSALYLCASIQGQIPPYEQYFGPGTRLTVT.

This clone has only a few counts. The rearrangement joins TRBV19 to TRBJ1-5; TRBD1 might be the D (5 bases). There are 12 residues in the CDR3. In germline, CDR1 is LNHDA, CDR2 SQIVND (reference sequence). Trimming cost V 5 bases and J 7 bases, with 9 bases left between them. For the CDR3, the DNA is TGTGCCAGTAGTTACGGGGGACAGCCCCAGCATTTT. As protein: CASSYGGQPQHF.

The count of this clone is one. The J gene is TRBJ1-2, the V gene TRBV23-1; a weak D match, TRBD1 (5 bases). TRBV23-1 is filed as an ORF, its function uncertain. This CDR3 is 15 amino acids long. V was shortened by 2 bases and J by 2 bases, with 12 bases between the two germline ends. The CDR3 nucleotides read TGCGCCAGCAGTCAACCCCAGACAGAGAACTATGGCTACACCTTC. Protein sequence: CASSQPQTENYGYTF.

The chain carries TRBV19 and TRBJ2-4; 9 bases are a match to TRBD2. With 3 bases clipped from V and 5 bases from J, the junction kept 2 bases outside the gene matches. The germline V gene encodes CDR1 LNHDA and CDR2 SQIVND (reference sequence). This CDR3 has 14 amino acids. CDR3 nucleotides: TGTGCCAGTAGTATGGGACTAGCTGAAAACATTCAGTACTTC. It is translated as CASSMGLAENIQYF.